The T cell receptor (beta chain) under discussion was sequenced for a study of blood T cell repertoires in COVID-19. As for the study in general: Spain, Italy and the United States supplied samples that represented acute and convalescent COVID-19. T cells, B-cell-depleted T cells, or PBMCs provided the cDNA or gDNA that served as material.

CDR1 is SGHTA, CDR2 FQGTGA, per germline. CDR3 length: 13 amino acids. V dropped 6 bases and J dropped 5 bases, with 10 bases sitting between them. The authors' processing: Using reference gene primer amplification, nucleated cell counts were estimated. Only in-frame clones appear in the TCRdb table, and some are missing; sequencing was by immunoSEQ multiplex PCR. V, J and clone size were drawn from that table, and D and trimming were deduced from the DNA. The sample has more than 95,000 clones; 75% to 95% are singletons. The source of this sequence is a human donor with active COVID-19. The donor label of this sample is uncertain. The specimen was peripheral blood. The genes are TRBV7-3 and TRBJ2-2, with D tentatively TRBD1 (6 bases). This chain's CDR3 is CASRQDRTGELFF. CDR3 sequence (DNA): TGTGCCAGCAGACAAGACAGGACCGGGGAGCTGTTTTTT.